This TCR beta chain was captured by sequencing in a study of blood T cell repertoires in COVID-19. Germline V gives CDR1 MNHNS, CDR2 SASEGT. The CDR3 extends over 14 amino acids. V was shortened by 0 bases and J by 2 bases, with 7 bases between the two germline ends. Profiled with immunoSEQ multiplex PCR; TCRdb holds only in-frame clones, not every one. The sample holds 250,000 to 350,000 clones, over 75% seen once. The V call is TRBV6-1, the J call TRBJ1-2, with a weak D call TRBD1 (5 bases). Specimen: PBMCs or T cells enriched from blood (not recorded which). This receptor was obtained from a woman between 18 and 29 years old who had recovered from COVID-19. This chain's CDR3 is CASSEAWTNYGYTF. The CDR3 region has the DNA TGTGCCAGCAGTGAAGCGTGGACAAACTATGGCTACACCTTC.